The rows below give T cell receptor beta chains drawn from one sample of a study of shared clonotypes between healthy human individuals. Assay used: immunoSEQ multiplex PCR; TCRdb lists only in-frame clones, some missing. This table has a few million clones, 80% to 95% appearing once. Sequenced: naive CD8+ T cells from PBMCs. The receptors were gathered from a man aged 18 to 30 in good health. Some clones in this sample may be carry-over from other donors' samples. The CDR3 runs from the conserved cysteine through the conserved F or W. Each record gives: CDR3 length, V gene, D gene, J gene, clone size, CDR3 DNA, CDR3 protein. A D gene is named only where the DNA matches it firmly. Some rows mark clone size as missing; the rest say once, few, many or name a class of expanded clone.

14	TRBV7-9	-	TRBJ1-2	-	TGTGCCAGCAGCTCTAACAGGGATTTTAATGGCTACACCTTC	CASSSNRDFNGYTF
16	TRBV29-1	-	TRBJ1-6	-	TGCAGCGTCACTGTAGGGCCTCTCTCTGCGAATTCACCCCTCCACTTT	CSVTVGPLSANSPLHF
15	TRBV27	-	TRBJ1-1	-	TGTGCCAGCAGCCCAGACGAAGGCGGGGACACTGAAGCTTTCTTT	CASSPDEGGDTEAFF
15	TRBV10-3	-	TRBJ2-1	once	TGTGCCATCAGTGACGAAGTGGGTTCCCCGTGGGAGCAGTTCTTC	CAISDEVGSPWEQFF
15	TRBV27	-	TRBJ2-7	-	TGTGCCAGCAGTTTATCGCCAGGAAACCCCTACGAGCAGTACTTC	CASSLSPGNPYEQYF
13	TRBV6-1	-	TRBJ1-2	-	TGTGCCAGCAGTGAACGGGGGAAGCATGGCTACACCTTC	CASSERGKHGYTF
13	TRBV19	-	TRBJ2-1	-	TGTGCCAGTAGTATCGGAAGGGGGAATGAGCAGTTCTTC	CASSIGRGNEQFF
14	TRBV19	-	TRBJ1-1	once	TGTGCCAGTATGACGGTATTTATGAACACTGAAGCTTTCTTT	CASMTVFMNTEAFF
16	TRBV7-9	-	TRBJ2-7	-	TGTGCCAGCAGCTCGACGGTGGGGGACAAGCCCTACGAGCAGTACTTC	CASSSTVGDKPYEQYF
13	TRBV28	-	TRBJ1-1	-	TGTGCCAGCCACGCGGACAGCGACACTGAAGCTTTCTTT	CASHADSDTEAFF
13	TRBV11-2	-	TRBJ2-7	once	TGTGCCAGCAGCTTAGGAGGGCGTCGCGAGCAGTACTTC	CASSLGGRREQYF
14	TRBV11-1	TRBD2	TRBJ2-5	-	TGTGCCAGCAGGACTAGCGGGAGCTGGGAGACCCAGTACTTC	CASRTSGSWETQYF
15	TRBV15	TRBD1	TRBJ2-7	-	TGTGCCACCAGTACAGATCCAGGGGGCTTATACGAGCAGTACTTC	CATSTDPGGLYEQYF
15	TRBV7-6	-	TRBJ2-1	-	TGTGCCAGCAGTTACCCCCGGGAGACCTACAATGAGCAGTTCTTC	CASSYPRETYNEQFF
14	TRBV5-8	-	TRBJ1-5	few	TGTGCCAGCAGCCCGCAAGGGGATCATCAGCCCCAGCATTTT	CASSPQGDHQPQHF
11	TRBV5-1	-	TRBJ1-2	-	TGCGCCAGCAGGGACGTTGATGGCTACACCTTC	CASRDVDGYTF
15	TRBV6-5	-	TRBJ2-1	-	TGTGCCAGCACTTTCGGGAGAGGGGACTACAATGAGCAGTTCTTC	CASTFGRGDYNEQFF
15	TRBV27	-	TRBJ1-1	-	TGTGCCAGCAGTTTAATGCCGGGGAGCGGCACTGAAGCTTTCTTT	CASSLMPGSGTEAFF
15	TRBV7-8	-	TRBJ2-1	-	TGTGCCAGCAGCTCCGCGACCGGGGCCCTTTGGATCCAGTTCTTC	CASSSATGALWIQFF
14	TRBV25-1	-	TRBJ2-5	-	TGTGCCAGCGGCCAGATGGGGGAGCGGGAGACCCAGTACTTC	CASGQMGERETQYF
13	TRBV27	TRBD1	TRBJ2-7	-	TGTGCCAGCGGTTGGACAGGAACCTACGAGCAGTACTTC	CASGWTGTYEQYF
13	TRBV6-1	-	TRBJ2-7	-	TGTGCCAGCAGTTCCAGGGAACCCTACGAGCAGTACTTC	CASSSREPYEQYF
16	TRBV7-9	-	TRBJ2-4	once	TGTGCCAGCAGCTTATCGACTTTAGGTACCAAAAACATTCAGTACTTC	CASSLSTLGTKNIQYF
13	TRBV13	TRBD2	TRBJ2-7	-	TGTGCCAGCACGTACGGCGGGAGGGGTGAGCAGTACTTC	CASTYGGRGEQYF
12	TRBV5-6	-	TRBJ2-3	-	TGTGCCAGCAGTATTGGCACAGATACGCAGTATTTT	CASSIGTDTQYF
14	TRBV9	-	TRBJ2-7	-	TGTGCCAGCAGCGTATCCCAGGGGTCGGACGAGCAGTACTTC	CASSVSQGSDEQYF
14	TRBV6-5	-	TRBJ2-7	-	TGTGCCAGCAGTTACTCGCAGGGAGCCTACGAGCAGTACTTC	CASSYSQGAYEQYF
14	TRBV21-1	-	TRBJ1-1	-	TGTGCCAGCAGCAAGCTCAAAGAGAACACTGAAGCTTTCTTT	CASSKLKENTEAFF
16	TRBV11-2	TRBD2	TRBJ2-1	-	TGTGCCAGCAGCTCTCGGACTAGCGGGAGGTACAATGAGCAGTTCTTC	CASSSRTSGRYNEQFF
17	TRBV4-3	TRBD2	TRBJ2-7	-	TGCGCCAGCAGCCAAGAATGGCTAGCGGGAGGAGCCTACGAGCAGTACTTC	CASSQEWLAGGAYEQYF
21	TRBV4-3	TRBD2	TRBJ2-7	-	TGCGCCAGCAGCCAAGATGAGGGAGGACCGGGCGGGACTACCTACACCTACGAGCAGTACTTC	CASSQDEGGPGGTTYTYEQYF
18	TRBV28	TRBD1	TRBJ2-3	once	TGTGCCAGCAGGACCACGCCACAGGGGGTCTGGGTTGGAGATACGCAGTATTTT	CASRTTPQGVWVGDTQYF
13	TRBV4-2	-	TRBJ1-2	few	TGTGCCAGCAGCCAAGATACGAGGTGGGGCTACACCTTC	CASSQDTRWGYTF
15	TRBV6-5	-	TRBJ2-7	-	TGTGCCAGCAGTTCTAATGCCGGGACGGTCTACGAGCAGTACTTC	CASSSNAGTVYEQYF
18	TRBV11-2	TRBD2	TRBJ2-1	once	TGTGCCAGCAGCTTAGTAGTGGCTAGATCCCCGGGGGGCAATGAGCAGTTCTTC	CASSLVVARSPGGNEQFF
13	TRBV7-9	-	TRBJ2-3	-	TGTGCCAGCAGCTTACGGCTAAAAGACACGCAGTATTTT	CASSLRLKDTQYF
15	TRBV7-9	TRBD1	TRBJ1-2	-	TGTGCCAGCAGCTTAAGCACAGGGGATCGCTATGGCTACACCTTC	CASSLSTGDRYGYTF
13	TRBV11-2	-	TRBJ2-2	-	TGTGCCAGCAGACCCGGGGGTATCGGGGAGCTGTTTTTT	CASRPGGIGELFF
14	TRBV9	-	TRBJ2-7	-	TGTGCCAGCAGCGTAGGGAAAGGCGGTCACGAGCAGTACTTC	CASSVGKGGHEQYF
17	TRBV6-1	-	TRBJ2-7	-	TGTGCCAGCAGTGAAGCGCTTACAGGCCGCAGCTCCTACGAGCAGTACTTC	CASSEALTGRSSYEQYF